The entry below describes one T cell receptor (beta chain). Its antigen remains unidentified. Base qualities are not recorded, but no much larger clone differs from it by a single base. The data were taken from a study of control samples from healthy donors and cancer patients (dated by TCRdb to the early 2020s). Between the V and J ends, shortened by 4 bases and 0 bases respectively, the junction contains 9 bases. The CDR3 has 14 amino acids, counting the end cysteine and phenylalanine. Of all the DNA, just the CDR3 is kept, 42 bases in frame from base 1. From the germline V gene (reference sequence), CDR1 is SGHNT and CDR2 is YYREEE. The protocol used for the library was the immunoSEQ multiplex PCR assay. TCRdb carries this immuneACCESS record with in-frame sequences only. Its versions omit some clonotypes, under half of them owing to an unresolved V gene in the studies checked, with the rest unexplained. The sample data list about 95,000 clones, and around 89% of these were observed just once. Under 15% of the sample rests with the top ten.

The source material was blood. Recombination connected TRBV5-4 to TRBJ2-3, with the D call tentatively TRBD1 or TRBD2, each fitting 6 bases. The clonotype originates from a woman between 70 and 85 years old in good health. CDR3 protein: CASSAGHSTDTQYF. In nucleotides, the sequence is TGTGCCAGCAGCGCGGGACACAGCACAGATACGCAGTATTTT. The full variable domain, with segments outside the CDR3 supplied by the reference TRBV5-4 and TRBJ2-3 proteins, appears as ETGVTQSPTHLIKTRGQQVTLRCSSQSGHNTVSWYQQALGQGPQFIFQYYREEENGRGNFPPRFSGLQFPNYSSELNVNALELDDSALYLCASSAGHSTDTQYFGPGTRLTVL.